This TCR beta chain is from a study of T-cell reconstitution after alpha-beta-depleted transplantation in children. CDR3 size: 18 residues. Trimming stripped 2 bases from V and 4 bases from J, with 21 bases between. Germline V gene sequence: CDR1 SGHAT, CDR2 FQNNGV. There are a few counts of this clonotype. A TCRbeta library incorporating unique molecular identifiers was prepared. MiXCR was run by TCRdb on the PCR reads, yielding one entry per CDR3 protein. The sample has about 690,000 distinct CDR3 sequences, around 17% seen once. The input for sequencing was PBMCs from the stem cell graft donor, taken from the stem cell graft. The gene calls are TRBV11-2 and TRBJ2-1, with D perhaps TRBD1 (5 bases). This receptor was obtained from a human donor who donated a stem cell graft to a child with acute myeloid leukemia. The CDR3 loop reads CASSLKGAFLIFYNEQFF. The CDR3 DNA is TGTGCCAGCAGCTTAAAAGGGGCTTTCCTTATCTTTTACAATGAGCAGTTCTTC.